Presented here are 20 T cell receptor beta chains from one specimen sequenced in a study of blood T cell repertoires in COVID-19. TCRdb's table, derived via immunoSEQ multiplex PCR, lists solely in-frame clones and lacks some. This sample has 110,000 to 150,000 clones, with around 80% found just once. Sample: peripheral blood. These receptors all stem from a man between 65 and 85 years old who had recovered from COVID-19.

The rearrangement joins TRBV30 to TRBJ2-7, with D maybe TRBD1 (6 bases). CDR1 is GTSNPN and CDR2 is SVGIG in the germline V gene (reference sequence). The CDR3 has 12 residues. Trimming removed 7 bases at V and 3 bases at J, with 13 bases between. The CDR3 nucleotides are TGTGCCTTCCGGGACATTGACTACGAGCAGTACTTC. Residues: CAFRDIDYEQYF.

The chain joins TRBV27 to TRBJ1-5; D gene ambiguous. Germline CDR1 is MNHEY and CDR2 is SMNVEV (reference sequence). Trimming stripped 2 bases from V and 5 bases from J, with 10 bases between. The CDR3 totals 14 residues. In nucleotides, the CDR3 is TGTGCCAGCAGTTTAGCGGGAGAGGATCAGCCCCAGCATTTT. Amino acids: CASSLAGEDQPQHF.

This chain joins TRBV9 and TRBJ2-7, with 9 bases matching TRBD2. Losses at the gene ends were 3 bases for V and 3 bases for J; bases not matched to a gene: 7. Germline V CDR1 and CDR2: SGDLS, YYNGEE. The CDR3 has 15 amino acids. The CDR3 DNA is TGTGCCAGCAGCGAGGGGTTAGCGGGAGACTACGAGCAGTACTTC. Its translation: CASSEGLAGDYEQYF.

V gene TRBV19 combines with J gene TRBJ2-1; 10 nucleotides line up with TRBD2. The ends lost 8 bases at V and 9 bases at J; junction bases unmatched: 10. CDR3 length: 14 amino acids. Germline CDR1 reads LNHDA; CDR2 reads SQIVND (reference sequence). CDR3 loop: CASFPLAGVGEQFF. CDR3 DNA: TGTGCCAGTTTCCCGCTAGCGGGAGTGGGTGAGCAGTTCTTC.

The chain links TRBV11-2 to TRBJ2-7; TRBD1 agrees at 7 bases. Germline lookup yields CDR1 SGHAT and CDR2 FQNNGV. V shed 5 bases, J shed 6 bases, and the junction held 16 bases outside the gene matches. The CDR3 extends over 16 amino acids. The CDR3 DNA sequence: TGTGCCAGCAGCCTCCTAGGGGGCTCAATTACCCCCGAGCAGTACTTC. Translated: CASSLLGGSITPEQYF.

In its sample, this clone was seen once. The chain has TRBV29-1 and TRBJ2-5; 12 bases map to TRBD2. After removal of 4 bases from V and 5 bases from J, the junction contained 20 bases not matched to a gene. This CDR3 region has 19 residues. Germline CDR1 reads SQVTM; CDR2 reads ANQGSEA. The DNA for the CDR3 is TGCAGCGTTGGCCCTACCCACCAGACTAGCGGGAGCAACAGCGAGACCCAGTACTTC. It yields the protein CSVGPTHQTSGSNSETQYF.

This rearrangement joins TRBV4-1 to TRBJ1-5; TRBD1 matches 8 bases. The CDR3 spans 16 residues. Germline assignment: CDR1 MGHRA and CDR2 YSYEKL. The V segment lost 4 bases and the J segment 4 bases; nucleotides outside the gene matches: 9. Here the CDR3 DNA reads TGCGCCAGCAGCCCCCGACCGGGACAGGTGAATCAGCCCCAGCATTTT. This gives the protein CASSPRPGQVNQPQHF.

This rearrangement joins TRBV19 to TRBJ2-1; 11 bases agree with TRBD2. CDR1 and CDR2 from the germline V gene are LNHDA and SQIVND (reference sequence). The CDR3 covers 15 residues. Trimming took 8 bases from V and 7 from J; bases not matched to a gene: 10. CDR3 in DNA: TGTGCCAGTTCCCCGACTAGCGGGGTCTGGAATGAGCAGTTCTTC. It translates to CASSPTSGVWNEQFF.

This chain links TRBV7-9 with TRBJ2-3; D is perhaps TRBD2 (6 bases). V lost 3 bases, J lost 8 bases, and 15 bases lay in between. The length of the CDR3 is 14 residues. The germline V gene has CDR1 SEHNR and CDR2 FQNEAQ (reference sequence). The CDR3 coding sequence is TGTGCCAGCAGCTTGAGTACGGGAGCAGTTACGCAGTATTTT. Its translation is CASSLSTGAVTQYF.

The chain carries TRBV6-5 and TRBJ1-6; D is unclear. The CDR3 consists of 12 residues. The germline V gene has CDR1 MNHEY and CDR2 SVGAGI. V gave up 5 bases and J gave up 10 bases, with 9 bases separating them. CDR3 coding DNA: TGTGCCAGCAGTATGACGCGGTCACCCCTCCACTTT. It specifies CASSMTRSPLHF.

This clone was found a few times. The chain joins TRBV24-1 to TRBJ1-2; D is uncertain. The CDR3 spans 12 residues. V dropped 4 bases and J dropped 4 bases, with 6 bases sitting between them. In germline, CDR1 is KGHDR, CDR2 SFDVKD. The CDR3 sequence: CATSEGSYGYTF. The CDR3 nucleotides read TGTGCCACCAGTGAAGGGAGCTATGGCTACACCTTC.

The chain recombines TRBV11-3 with TRBJ2-1; 7 nucleotides agree with TRBD1. Unmatched junction bases numbered 10, after V lost 5 bases and J lost 6 bases. CDR1 and CDR2 from the germline V gene are SGHNT and YENEEA. The CDR3 is 15 amino acids. CDR3 region: CASSPRQGRFNEQFF. The CDR3 DNA sequence: TGTGCCAGCAGCCCAAGACAGGGAAGATTCAATGAGCAGTTCTTC.

The chain has TRBV7-9 and TRBJ2-7; 8 positions match TRBD2. The CDR3 extends over 14 amino acids. The germline gives CDR1 SEHNR, CDR2 FQNEAQ (reference sequence). V shed 6 bases and J 6 bases; nucleotides not matched to a gene: 10. The CDR3 sequence is CASSPTSAQGEQYF. The CDR3, as DNA: TGTGCCAGCAGTCCGACTAGCGCCCAAGGCGAGCAGTACTTC.

This clone was detected only once. The chain couples TRBV6-1 to TRBJ1-5; D ambiguous. V was cut by 0 bases and J by 4 bases, with 13 bases left in between. This CDR3 contains 16 residues. The germline V gene has CDR1 MNHNS and CDR2 SASEGT. This CDR3 is CASSEALPLVNQPQHF. CDR3 sequence (DNA): TGTGCCAGCAGTGAAGCGCTTCCGTTAGTTAATCAGCCCCAGCATTTT.

This chain joins TRBV19 and TRBJ2-5; 9 bases are shared with TRBD1. V lost 5 bases, J lost 4 bases, and 8 bases stayed unmatched. Looked up from germline, CDR1 is LNHDA and CDR2 is SQIVND (reference sequence). The CDR3 loop spans 15 amino acids. CDR3 amino acids: CASSWGTGRGETQYF. The CDR3 DNA follows: TGTGCCAGTAGTTGGGGGACAGGGCGGGGAGAGACCCAGTACTTC.

In its sample, this clone was seen once. The rearrangement uses TRBV7-9 and TRBJ1-5; 7 bases agree with TRBD1. CDR1 SEHNR and CDR2 FQNEAQ come from the germline V gene (reference sequence). With 6 bases clipped from V and 3 bases from J, the junction kept 8 bases outside the gene matches. This CDR3 region has 15 residues. The CDR3 reads CASRAGQLANQPQHF. The CDR3 coding sequence is TGTGCCAGCAGGGCGGGACAGTTGGCCAATCAGCCCCAGCATTTT.

The rearrangement uses TRBV2 and TRBJ2-1, with a possible D match to TRBD2 (5 bases). Germline CDR1 and CDR2: SNHLY and FYNNEI. The CDR3 runs 14 residues. V lost 7 bases to trimming and J lost 9 bases, with 19 bases between them. The CDR3 DNA reads as TGTGCCAGCACCAAAAGGGCCGGCGGAGGTGAGCAGTTCTTC. This codes for CASTKRAGGGEQFF.

The gene calls are TRBV5-1 and TRBJ2-5; 8 nucleotides agree with TRBD2. The CDR3 runs 16 residues. CDR1 SGHRS and CDR2 YFSETQ come from the germline V gene. V shed 0 bases, J shed 0 bases, and the junction held 4 bases outside the gene matches. As DNA, the CDR3 is TGCGCCAGCAGCTTGGTTACGGGAGGGCACCAAGAGACCCAGTACTTC. Its translation is CASSLVTGGHQETQYF.

This clone was recorded a few times. The chain links TRBV9 to TRBJ2-1, with TRBD2 identical over 7 bases. Germline assignment: CDR1 SGDLS and CDR2 YYNGEE. V lost 0 bases and J lost 5; bases outside the gene matches: 8. The CDR3 sequence is 16 residues long. CDR3 region: CASSVALAGENNEQFF. CDR3 DNA: TGTGCCAGCAGCGTAGCTTTGGCGGGAGAGAACAATGAGCAGTTCTTC.

The V gene is TRBV7-2, the J gene TRBJ1-6; no firm D call. Trimming removed 3 bases at V and 5 bases at J, with 11 bases between. The length of the CDR3 is 15 residues. Germline assignment: CDR1 SGHTA and CDR2 FQGNSA. The CDR3: CASSFFLSDNSPLHF. The CDR3 DNA reads as TGTGCCAGCAGCTTTTTCCTTTCAGATAATTCACCCCTCCACTTT.